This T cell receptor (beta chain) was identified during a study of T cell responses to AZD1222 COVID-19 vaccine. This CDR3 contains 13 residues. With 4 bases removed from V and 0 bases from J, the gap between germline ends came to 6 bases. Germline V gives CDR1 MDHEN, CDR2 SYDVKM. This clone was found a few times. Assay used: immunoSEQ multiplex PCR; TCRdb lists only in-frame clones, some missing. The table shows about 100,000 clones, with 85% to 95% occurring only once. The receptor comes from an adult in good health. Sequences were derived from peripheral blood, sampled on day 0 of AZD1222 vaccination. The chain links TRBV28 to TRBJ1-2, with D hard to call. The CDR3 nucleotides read TGTGCCAGCAGTTCTGGAGCTAACTATGGCTACACCTTC. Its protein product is CASSSGANYGYTF.